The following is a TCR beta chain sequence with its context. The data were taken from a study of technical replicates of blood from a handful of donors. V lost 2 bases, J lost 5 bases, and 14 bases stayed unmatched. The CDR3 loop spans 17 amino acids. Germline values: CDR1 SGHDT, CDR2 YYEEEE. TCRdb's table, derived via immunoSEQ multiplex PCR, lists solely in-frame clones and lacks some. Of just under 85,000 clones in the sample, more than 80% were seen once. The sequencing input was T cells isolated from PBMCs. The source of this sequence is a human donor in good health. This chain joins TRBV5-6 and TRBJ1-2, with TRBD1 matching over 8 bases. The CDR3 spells CASSLRTGRFLEYGYTF. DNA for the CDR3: TGTGCCAGCAGCTTAAGGACAGGGCGATTTCTTGAGTATGGCTACACCTTC.